Below, 12 T cell receptor beta chains from the same sample are listed, as sequenced in a study of cytomegalovirus exposure and HLA in healthy donors. Primers for the PCR totalled 60 Vbeta and 13 Jbeta. Using immunoSEQ multiplex PCR, the repertoire was profiled, and TCRdb retains in-frame clones only, with some absent. Seen here are some 170,000 clones, about two thirds observed once, and the top ten hold around 2.3%. Material: PBMCs. The receptors originated from a human donor in good health.

CDR3 in DNA: TGTGCCACCAGTCTCACTTCGAACACCGGGGAGCTGTTTTTT. It translates to CATSLTSNTGELFF. The chain employs TRBV15 and TRBJ2-2; D not resolved. The CDR3 spans 14 residues. V was pared by 6 bases and J by 0 bases, with 8 bases between. Germline V gene lookup returns CDR1 LNHNV and CDR2 YYDKDF (reference sequence).

The chain has TRBV25-1 and TRBJ2-6; no clear D. From germline, CDR1 is MGHDK and CDR2 SYGVNS. This CDR3 spans 16 amino acids. Deletions cut 4 bases from V and 0 bases from J, with 10 bases between. The CDR3 coding sequence is TGTGCCAGCAGTGGGCCCGATCTCTCTGGGGCCAACGTCCTGACTTTC. It specifies CASSGPDLSGANVLTF.

The rearrangement joins TRBV30 to TRBJ2-1; D perhaps matches TRBD1 (5 bases). This CDR3 comprises 11 residues. Germline V gene data show CDR1 as GTSNPN and CDR2 as SVGIG (reference sequence). V was clipped by 7 bases and J by 7 bases, with 11 bases between them. The CDR3 sequence: CAFRSGNEQFF. The CDR3 bases are TGTGCCTTCCGTTCAGGGAATGAGCAGTTCTTC.

V and J are TRBV7-9 and TRBJ2-2; 7 nucleotides match TRBD1. There are 17 residues in the CDR3. Trimming cost V 0 bases and J 3 bases; bases outside gene matches: 7. Germline lookup yields CDR1 SEHNR and CDR2 FQNEAQ (reference sequence). The CDR3 reads CASSLAIRDRDTGELFF. CDR3 sequence (DNA): TGTGCCAGCAGCTTAGCTATCCGGGACAGAGACACCGGGGAGCTGTTTTTT.

The rearrangement uses TRBV6-5 and TRBJ2-7; 8 positions match TRBD2. The CDR3 has 15 residues. V lost 5 bases and J lost 5; bases outside the gene matches: 11. Per germline, CDR1 MNHEY and CDR2 SVGAGI. This CDR3 is CASSIRGGTVDEQYF. The CDR3 coding sequence is TGTGCCAGCAGTATCCGCGGGGGGACCGTCGACGAGCAGTACTTC.

V gene TRBV20-1 combines with J gene TRBJ2-7; D perhaps matches TRBD2 (5 bases). The CDR3 consists of 11 residues. With 7 bases removed from V and 1 base from J, the gap between germline ends came to 8 bases. From germline, CDR1 is DFQATT and CDR2 SNEGSKA (reference sequence). Written as DNA, the CDR3 is TGCAGTGTGAGGGTATCCTACGAGCAGTACTTC. Amino acid sequence: CSVRVSYEQYF.

V and J are TRBV21-1 and TRBJ2-1; TRBD2 is taken as the D call from the table, unchecked against the DNA. TRBV21-1 represents a pseudogene. The CDR3 length is 16 residues. The CDR3 DNA follows: TGTGCCAGCAGCTATCTTCCACGGGGAAACTACAATGAGCAGTTCTTC. It specifies CASSYLPRGNYNEQFF.

The chain employs TRBV5-1 and TRBJ1-4, with D perhaps TRBD1 (5 bases). The CDR3 consists of 15 residues. From germline, CDR1 is SGHRS and CDR2 YFSETQ. V was trimmed by 5 bases and J by 4 bases, leaving 15 bases between them. For the CDR3, the DNA is TGCGCCAGCAGTCAAAACAGGCCTAATAATGAAAAACTGTTTTTT. Residues: CASSQNRPNNEKLFF.

This clone appeared a single time. The rearrangement joins TRBV6-4 to TRBJ1-2, with a possible D match to TRBD1 (6 bases). Germline V gene sequence: CDR1 MRHNA, CDR2 SNTAGT. The V end lost 6 bases, the J end lost 7 bases, and 9 bases lay between the germline ends. This CDR3 is 11 amino acids long. CDR3: CASRLQGGYTF. DNA of the CDR3: TGTGCCAGCAGACTACAGGGTGGCTACACCTTC.

The chain combines TRBV19 with TRBJ1-2; 10 nucleotides align to TRBD1. CDR3 size: 16 residues. V lost 4 bases, J lost 4 bases, and 9 bases stayed unmatched. Germline V lookup: CDR1 LNHDA, CDR2 SQIVND (reference sequence). The CDR3 reads CASSTIATGGRYGYTF. The CDR3 DNA reads TGTGCCAGTAGTACCATCGCGACAGGGGGCCGCTATGGCTACACCTTC.

The rearrangement joins TRBV19 to TRBJ1-1; no reliable D call. CDR1 LNHDA and CDR2 SQIVND come from the germline V gene (reference sequence). This CDR3 is built from 12 residues. Trimming removed 4 bases at V and 0 bases at J, with 3 bases between. The DNA of the CDR3 is TGTGCCAGTAGTACAGTGAACACTGAAGCTTTCTTT. Encoded protein: CASSTVNTEAFF.

This clone has only a few counts. The chain couples TRBV4-1 to TRBJ1-5; D call uncertain. Germline CDR1 MGHRA, CDR2 YSYEKL. V lost 5 bases, J lost 7 bases, and 12 bases lay in between. The CDR3 has 13 amino acids. The CDR3 DNA reads TGCGCCAGCAGCTTATATGAGCGGCAGCCCCAGCATTTT. Translation gives CASSLYERQPQHF.